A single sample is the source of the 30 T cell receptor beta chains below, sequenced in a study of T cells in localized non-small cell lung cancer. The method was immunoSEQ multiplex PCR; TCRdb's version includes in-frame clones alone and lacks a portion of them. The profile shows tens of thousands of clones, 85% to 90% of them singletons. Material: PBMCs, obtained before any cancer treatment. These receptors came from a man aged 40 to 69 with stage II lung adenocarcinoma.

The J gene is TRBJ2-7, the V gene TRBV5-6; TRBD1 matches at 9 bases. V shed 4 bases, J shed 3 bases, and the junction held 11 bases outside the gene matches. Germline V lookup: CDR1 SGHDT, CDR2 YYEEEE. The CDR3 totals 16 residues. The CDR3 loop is CASSTPSGTGYYEQYF. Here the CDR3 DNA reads TGTGCCAGCAGCACCCCCTCCGGGACAGGGTACTACGAGCAGTACTTC.

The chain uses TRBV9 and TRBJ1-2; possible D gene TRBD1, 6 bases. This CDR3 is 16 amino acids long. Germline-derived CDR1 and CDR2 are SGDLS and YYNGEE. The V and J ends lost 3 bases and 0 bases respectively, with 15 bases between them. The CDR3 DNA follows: TGTGCCAGCAGCGCCGGGGGCGGGGGCGCTAACTATGGCTACACCTTC. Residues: CASSAGGGGANYGYTF. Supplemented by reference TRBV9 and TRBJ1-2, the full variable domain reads DSGVTQTPKHLITATGQRVTLRCSPRSGDLSVYWYQQSLDQGLQFLIQYYNGEERAKGNILERFSAQQFPDLHSELNLSSLELGDSALYFCASSAGGGGANYGYTFGSGTRLTVV.

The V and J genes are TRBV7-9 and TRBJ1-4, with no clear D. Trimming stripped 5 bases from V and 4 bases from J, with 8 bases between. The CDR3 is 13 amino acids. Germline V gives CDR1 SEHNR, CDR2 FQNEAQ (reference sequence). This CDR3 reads CASSQQLNEKLFF. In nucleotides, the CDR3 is TGTGCCAGCAGCCAACAGCTTAATGAAAAACTGTTTTTT.

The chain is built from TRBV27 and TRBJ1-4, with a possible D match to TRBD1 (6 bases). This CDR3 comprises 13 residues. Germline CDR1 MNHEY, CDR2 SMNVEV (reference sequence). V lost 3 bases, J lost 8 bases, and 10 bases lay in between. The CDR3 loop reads CASSLMDSEKLFF. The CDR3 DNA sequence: TGTGCCAGCAGTTTGATGGACAGCGAAAAACTGTTTTTT.

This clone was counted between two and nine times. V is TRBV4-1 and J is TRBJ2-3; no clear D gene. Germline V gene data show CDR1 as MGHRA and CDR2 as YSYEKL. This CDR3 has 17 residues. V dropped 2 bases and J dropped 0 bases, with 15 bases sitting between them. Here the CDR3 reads CASSQWSSEASTDTQYF. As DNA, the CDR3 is TGCGCCAGCAGCCAATGGTCGAGTGAAGCTAGCACAGATACGCAGTATTTT.

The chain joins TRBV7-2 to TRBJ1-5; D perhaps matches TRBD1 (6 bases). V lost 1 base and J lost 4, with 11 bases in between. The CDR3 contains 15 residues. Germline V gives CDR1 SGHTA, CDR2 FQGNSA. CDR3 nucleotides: TGTGCCAGCAGCTTAGACAGGGCGGTTAATCAGCCCCAGCATTTT. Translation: CASSLDRAVNQPQHF.

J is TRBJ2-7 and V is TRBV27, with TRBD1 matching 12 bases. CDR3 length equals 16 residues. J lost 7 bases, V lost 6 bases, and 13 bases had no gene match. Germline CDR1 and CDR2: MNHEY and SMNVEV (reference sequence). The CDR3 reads CASSRTRDRGPEEQYF. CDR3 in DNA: TGTGCCAGCAGCCGCACCCGGGACAGGGGGCCAGAAGAGCAGTACTTC.

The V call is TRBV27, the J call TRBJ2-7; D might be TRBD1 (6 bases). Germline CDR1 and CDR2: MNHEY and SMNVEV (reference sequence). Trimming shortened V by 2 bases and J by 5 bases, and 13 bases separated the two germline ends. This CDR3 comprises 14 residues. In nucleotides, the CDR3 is TGTGCCAGCAGTTTACAATTCAACAGGGACGAGCAGTACTTC. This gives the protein CASSLQFNRDEQYF.

The CDR3 sequence is CASSSSNSYNEQFF. DNA of the CDR3: TGTGCCAGCAGCTCCTCGAACAGCTACAATGAGCAGTTCTTC. V usage is TRBV11-3 and J usage is TRBJ2-1; D is unclear. CDR1 and CDR2 (germline): SGHNT, YENEEA. CDR3 size: 14 residues. V was shortened by 4 bases and J by 3 bases, with 10 bases between the two germline ends.

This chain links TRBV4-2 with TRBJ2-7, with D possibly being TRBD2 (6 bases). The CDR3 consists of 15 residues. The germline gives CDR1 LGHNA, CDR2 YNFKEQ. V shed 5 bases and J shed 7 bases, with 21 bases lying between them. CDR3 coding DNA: TGTGCCAGCAGCGAGAGTCTAGCGACCTTTAGGGAGCAGTACTTC. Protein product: CASSESLATFREQYF.

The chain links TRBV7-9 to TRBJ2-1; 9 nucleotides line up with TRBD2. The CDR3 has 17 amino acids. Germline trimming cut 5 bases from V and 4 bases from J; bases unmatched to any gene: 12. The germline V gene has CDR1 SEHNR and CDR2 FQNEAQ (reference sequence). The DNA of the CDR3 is TGTGCCAGCAGCCCCCCGATCAGACTAGCGGCTTACAATGAGCAGTTCTTC. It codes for CASSPPIRLAAYNEQFF.

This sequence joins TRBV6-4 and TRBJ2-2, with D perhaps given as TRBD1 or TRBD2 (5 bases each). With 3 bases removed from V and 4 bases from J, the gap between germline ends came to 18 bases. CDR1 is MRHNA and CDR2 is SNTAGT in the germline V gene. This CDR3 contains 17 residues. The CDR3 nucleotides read TGTGCCAGCAGTGAGGGCAGGGAGCCTTGGGCCACCGGGGAGCTGTTTTTT. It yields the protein CASSEGREPWATGELFF.

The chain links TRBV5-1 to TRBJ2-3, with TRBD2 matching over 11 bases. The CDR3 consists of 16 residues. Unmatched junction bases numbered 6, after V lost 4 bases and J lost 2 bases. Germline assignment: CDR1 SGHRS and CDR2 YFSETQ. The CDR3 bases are TGCGCCAGCAGCCCCGGGACTAGCGGATTCACAGATACGCAGTATTTT. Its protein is CASSPGTSGFTDTQYF.

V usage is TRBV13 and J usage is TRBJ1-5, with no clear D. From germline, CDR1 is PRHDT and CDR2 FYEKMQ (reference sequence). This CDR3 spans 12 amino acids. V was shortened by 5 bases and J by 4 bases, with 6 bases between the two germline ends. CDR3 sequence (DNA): TGTGCCAGCAGCCGGTATAATCAGCCCCAGCATTTT. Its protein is CASSRYNQPQHF.

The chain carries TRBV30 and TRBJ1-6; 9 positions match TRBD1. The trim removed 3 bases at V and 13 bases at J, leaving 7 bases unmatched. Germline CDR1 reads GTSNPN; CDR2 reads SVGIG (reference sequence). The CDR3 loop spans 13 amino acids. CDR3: CAWRGQGTVPLHF. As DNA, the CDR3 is TGTGCCTGGAGGGGACAGGGTACGGTCCCCCTCCACTTT.

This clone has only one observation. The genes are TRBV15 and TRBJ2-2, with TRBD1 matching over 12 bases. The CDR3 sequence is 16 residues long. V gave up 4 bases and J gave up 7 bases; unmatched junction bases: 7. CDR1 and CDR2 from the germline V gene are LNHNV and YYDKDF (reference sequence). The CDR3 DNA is TGTGCCACCAGCAACCGGGACAGGGGGCTGGGCGGGGAGCTGTTTTTT. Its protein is CATSNRDRGLGGELFF. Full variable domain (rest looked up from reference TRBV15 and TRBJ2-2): DAMVIQNPRYQVTQFGKPVTLSCSQTLNHNVMYWYQQKSSQAPKLLFHYYDKDFNNEADTPDNFQSRRPNTSFCFLDIRSPGLGDTAMYLCATSNRDRGLGGELFFGEGSRLTVL.

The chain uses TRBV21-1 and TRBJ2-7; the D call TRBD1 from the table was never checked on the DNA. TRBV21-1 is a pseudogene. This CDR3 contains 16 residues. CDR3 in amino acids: CASSVPGTELRGEQYF. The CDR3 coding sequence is TGTGCCAGCAGCGTACCCGGGACAGAATTACGTGGGGAGCAGTACTTC.

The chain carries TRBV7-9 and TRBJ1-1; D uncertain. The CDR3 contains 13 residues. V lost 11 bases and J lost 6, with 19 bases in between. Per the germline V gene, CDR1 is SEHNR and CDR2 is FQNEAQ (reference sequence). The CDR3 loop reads CADTDQAGAEAFF. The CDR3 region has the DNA TGTGCCGACACAGACCAGGCCGGGGCTGAAGCTTTCTTT.

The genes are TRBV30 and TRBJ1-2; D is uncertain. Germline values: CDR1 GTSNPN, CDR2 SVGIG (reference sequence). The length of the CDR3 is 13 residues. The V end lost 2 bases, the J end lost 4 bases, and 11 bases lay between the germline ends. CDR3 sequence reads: CAWSKEQSYGYTF. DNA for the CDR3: TGTGCCTGGAGTAAGGAACAGAGCTATGGCTACACCTTC.

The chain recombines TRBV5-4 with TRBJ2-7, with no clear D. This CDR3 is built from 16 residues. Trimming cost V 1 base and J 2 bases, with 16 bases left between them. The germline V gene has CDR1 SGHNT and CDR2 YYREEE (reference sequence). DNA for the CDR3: TGTGCCAGCAGCTTGTACGGAGTCAGGATACCCTACGAGCAGTACTTC. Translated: CASSLYGVRIPYEQYF. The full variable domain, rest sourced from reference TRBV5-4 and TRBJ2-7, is ETGVTQSPTHLIKTRGQQVTLRCSSQSGHNTVSWYQQALGQGPQFIFQYYREEENGRGNFPPRFSGLQFPNYSSELNVNALELDDSALYLCASSLYGVRIPYEQYFGPGTRLTVT.

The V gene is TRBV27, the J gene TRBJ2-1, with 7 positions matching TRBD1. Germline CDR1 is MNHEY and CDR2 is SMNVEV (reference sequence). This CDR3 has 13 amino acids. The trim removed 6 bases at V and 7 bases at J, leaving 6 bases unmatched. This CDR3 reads CASSLNRGNEQFF. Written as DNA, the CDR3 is TGTGCCAGCAGCCTGAACAGGGGAAATGAGCAGTTCTTC.

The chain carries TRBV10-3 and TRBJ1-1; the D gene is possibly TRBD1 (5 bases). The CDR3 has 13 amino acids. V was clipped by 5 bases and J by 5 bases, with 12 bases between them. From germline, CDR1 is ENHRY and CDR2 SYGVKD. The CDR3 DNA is TGTGCCATCAGTACTCGGGGGGGGACTGAAGCTTTCTTT. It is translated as CAISTRGGTEAFF.

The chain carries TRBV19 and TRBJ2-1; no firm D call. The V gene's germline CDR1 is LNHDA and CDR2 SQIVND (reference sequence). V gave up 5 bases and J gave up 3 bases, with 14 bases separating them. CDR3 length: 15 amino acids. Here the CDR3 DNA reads TGTGCCAGTAGTTCCCACCCCCGCAGCTACAATGAGCAGTTCTTC. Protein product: CASSSHPRSYNEQFF. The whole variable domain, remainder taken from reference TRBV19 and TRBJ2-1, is DGGITQSPKYLFRKEGQNVTLSCEQNLNHDAMYWYRQDPGQGLRLIYYSQIVNDFQKGDIAEGYSVSREKKESFPLTVTSAQKNPTAFYLCASSSHPRSYNEQFFGPGTRLTVL.

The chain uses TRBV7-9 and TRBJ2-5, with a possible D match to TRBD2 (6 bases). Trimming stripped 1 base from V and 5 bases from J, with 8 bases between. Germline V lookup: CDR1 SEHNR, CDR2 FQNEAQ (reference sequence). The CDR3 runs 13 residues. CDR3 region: CASSLGRGETQYF. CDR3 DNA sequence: TGTGCCAGCAGCTTAGGCCGGGGGGAGACCCAGTACTTC.

Here the CDR3 DNA reads TGTGCCAGCAGCGTTGGGGGCCAGGGGGTAAATCAGCCCCAGCATTTT. Translated: CASSVGGQGVNQPQHF. The genes are TRBV13 and TRBJ1-5, with TRBD1 matching 7 bases. V dropped 5 bases and J dropped 4; count of bases not matched to a gene: 11. The CDR3 loop spans 16 amino acids. CDR1 is PRHDT and CDR2 is FYEKMQ in the germline V gene (reference sequence).

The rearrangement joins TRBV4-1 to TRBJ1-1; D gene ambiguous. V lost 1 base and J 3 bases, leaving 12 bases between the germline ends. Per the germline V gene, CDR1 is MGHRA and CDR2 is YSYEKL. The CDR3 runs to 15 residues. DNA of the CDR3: TGCGCCAGCAGCCAAGGGAGTCAGAGGGACACTGAAGCTTTCTTT. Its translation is CASSQGSQRDTEAFF.

In DNA, the CDR3 is TGTGCCAGCAGCTCCGTTCGGGGGAATAAGAACACTGAAGCTTTCTTT. It translates to CASSSVRGNKNTEAFF. This chain connects TRBV7-3 to TRBJ1-1; D is possibly TRBD1 (5 bases). Germline assignment: CDR1 SGHTA and CDR2 FQGTGA. Deletions cut 4 bases from V and 1 base from J, with 16 bases between. The CDR3 length is 16 residues.

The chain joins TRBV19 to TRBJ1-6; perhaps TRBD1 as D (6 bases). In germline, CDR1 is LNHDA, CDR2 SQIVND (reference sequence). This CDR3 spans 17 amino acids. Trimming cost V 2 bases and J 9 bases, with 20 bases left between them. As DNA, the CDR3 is TGTGCCAGTAGTATATCCTACGCAGGGGACTCCTCTTCACCCCTCCACTTT. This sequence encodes CASSISYAGDSSSPLHF.

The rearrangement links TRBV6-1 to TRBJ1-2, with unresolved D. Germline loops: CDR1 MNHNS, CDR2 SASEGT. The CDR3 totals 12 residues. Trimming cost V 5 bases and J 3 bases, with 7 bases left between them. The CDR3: CASSPTDYGYTF. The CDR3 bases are TGTGCCAGCAGTCCCACCGACTATGGCTACACCTTC.

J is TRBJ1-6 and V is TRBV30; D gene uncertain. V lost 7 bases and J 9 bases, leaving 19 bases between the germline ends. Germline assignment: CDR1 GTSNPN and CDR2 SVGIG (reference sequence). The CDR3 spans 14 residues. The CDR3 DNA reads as TGTGCCTTGGCTCGAGAGGGCGTCGGTTCACCCCTCCACTTT. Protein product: CALAREGVGSPLHF. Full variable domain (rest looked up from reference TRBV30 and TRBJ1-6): SQTIHQWPATLVQPVGSPLSLECTVEGTSNPNLYWYRQAAGRGLQLLFYSVGIGQISSEVPQNLSASRPQDRQFILSSKKLLLSDSGFYLCALAREGVGSPLHFGNGTRLTVT.